The present TCR beta chain was sequenced within a study of blood T cell repertoires in COVID-19. About the study: The analysed material was cDNA or gDNA that came from T cells, B-cell-depleted T cells, or PBMCs.

Sequenced by immunoSEQ multiplex PCR; TCRdb stores in-frame clones only, minus some. The table includes over 150,000 clones, around 74% detected once. This CDR3 has 14 residues. Germline CDR1 reads MNHEY; CDR2 reads SVGAGI. V was trimmed by 2 bases and J by 4 bases, leaving 11 bases between them. This clone was found once. What was sequenced was peripheral blood. The rearrangement links TRBV6-5 to TRBJ2-5, with a possible D match to TRBD2 (5 bases). The clonotype was recovered from a woman older than 75 with acute or convalescent COVID-19. The CDR3 DNA reads as TGTGCCAGCAGTTACGGCGGACGGGGAGAGACCCAGTACTTC. Translated, it gives CASSYGGRGETQYF.